These T cell receptor beta chains were read from a single sample in a study of CD8 T cells in Susac syndrome. TCRdb called the immunoSEQ multiplex PCR reads again in MiXCR, with one record for every CDR3 protein. The sample has 100,000 to 150,000 distinct CDR3 sequences; about 95% are singletons. Sequencing was done on a sample of CD4+ T cells from PBMCs. The receptors come from a human donor in good health. Both conserved end residues are part of each CDR3. Fields, in order: V gene, D gene, clone size, J gene, CDR3 DNA, CDR3 protein. The D gene is left open where the match is weak. Rows may omit the clone size; those that give it use once, few, many or a size class.

v_gene: TRBV18
d_gene: NA
abundance: NA
j_gene: TRBJ2-5
CDR3nt: TGTGCCAGCTCACGCCAGGGGCCCCAAGAGACCCAGTACTTC
CDR3aa: CASSRQGPQETQYF

v_gene: TRBV5-6
d_gene: NA
abundance: NA
j_gene: TRBJ1-1
CDR3nt: TGTGCCAGCAGCTTGGAAGTGGGCACTGAAGCTTTCTTT
CDR3aa: CASSLEVGTEAFF

v_gene: TRBV15
d_gene: NA
abundance: NA
j_gene: TRBJ2-7
CDR3nt: TGTGCCACCAGCGTCGGAATAGGACTGCTCTACGAGCAGTACTTC
CDR3aa: CATSVGIGLLYEQYF

v_gene: TRBV28
d_gene: NA
abundance: NA
j_gene: TRBJ2-3
CDR3nt: TGTGCCAGCAGTCCCCAGGTAGCGGGCACAGATACGCAGTATTTT
CDR3aa: CASSPQVAGTDTQYF

v_gene: TRBV29-1
d_gene: TRBD2
abundance: NA
j_gene: TRBJ2-1
CDR3nt: TGCAGTGCCGCTAGCGGGAGCCTCAATGAGCAGTTCTTC
CDR3aa: CSAASGSLNEQFF

v_gene: TRBV18
d_gene: NA
abundance: once
j_gene: TRBJ1-5
CDR3nt: TGTGCCAGCTCACCCAACGCGGACAATCAGCCCCAGCATTTT
CDR3aa: CASSPNADNQPQHF

v_gene: TRBV20-1
d_gene: TRBD1
abundance: NA
j_gene: TRBJ2-2
CDR3nt: TGCAGTGCAACGACAGGGTCGTTCGCGAACACCGGGGAGCTGTTTTTT
CDR3aa: CSATTGSFANTGELFF

v_gene: TRBV28
d_gene: TRBD1
abundance: NA
j_gene: TRBJ1-1
CDR3nt: TGTGCCAGCAACCCTCCGGGACAGGGGATGAACACTGAAGCTTTCTTT
CDR3aa: CASNPPGQGMNTEAFF

v_gene: TRBV5-4
d_gene: TRBD1
abundance: NA
j_gene: TRBJ2-7
CDR3nt: TGTGCCAGCAGCATCGACAGGGGGAACTACGAGCAGTACTTC
CDR3aa: CASSIDRGNYEQYF

v_gene: TRBV29-1
d_gene: NA
abundance: NA
j_gene: TRBJ2-3
CDR3nt: TGCAGCGTTGGGCCTAGCCCAAATACGCAGTATTTT
CDR3aa: CSVGPSPNTQYF

v_gene: TRBV7-2
d_gene: NA
abundance: NA
j_gene: TRBJ2-7
CDR3nt: TGTGCCAGCAGTACGACACGGGATTCCTACGAGCAGTACTTC
CDR3aa: CASSTTRDSYEQYF

v_gene: TRBV20-1
d_gene: TRBD1
abundance: NA
j_gene: TRBJ2-1
CDR3nt: TGCAGTGCTAGAGCCTTCGGACAGGGGGCGCAGAATGAGCAGTTCTTC
CDR3aa: CSARAFGQGAQNEQFF

v_gene: TRBV6-5
d_gene: NA
abundance: NA
j_gene: TRBJ2-1
CDR3nt: TGTGCCAGCAGCCTCGGACAGAAGCCCTACAATGAGCAGTTCTTC
CDR3aa: CASSLGQKPYNEQFF

v_gene: TRBV5-1
d_gene: TRBD2
abundance: NA
j_gene: TRBJ2-5
CDR3nt: TGCGCCAGCACCTTGGGAACGACTAGCGGAAACCAAGAGACCCAGTACTTC
CDR3aa: CASTLGTTSGNQETQYF

v_gene: TRBV29-1
d_gene: NA
abundance: NA
j_gene: TRBJ1-3
CDR3nt: TGCAGCGGAAAAGGAGACGCCAGCTCTGGAAACACCATATATTTT
CDR3aa: CSGKGDASSGNTIYF

v_gene: TRBV7-2
d_gene: NA
abundance: NA
j_gene: TRBJ2-5
CDR3nt: TGTGCCAGCAGCTTGGGAGGGGGGCGGCAGACCCAGTACTTC
CDR3aa: CASSLGGGRQTQYF

v_gene: TRBV7-8
d_gene: TRBD1
abundance: NA
j_gene: TRBJ1-5
CDR3nt: TGTGCCAGCAGCTACACAGGGGGACGGCAGCCCCAGCATTTT
CDR3aa: CASSYTGGRQPQHF

v_gene: TRBV5-1
d_gene: TRBD1
abundance: NA
j_gene: TRBJ2-6
CDR3nt: TGCGCCAGCAGCTTGTGGCAGGGGGCGCGAGGGGCCAACGTCCTGACTTTC
CDR3aa: CASSLWQGARGANVLTF

v_gene: TRBV7-2
d_gene: NA
abundance: once
j_gene: TRBJ2-4
CDR3nt: TGTGCCAGCAGCTCCGGGACTGGGGGTGTATTGGCCAAAAACATTCAGTACTTC
CDR3aa: CASSSGTGGVLAKNIQYF

v_gene: TRBV28
d_gene: TRBD1
abundance: NA
j_gene: TRBJ1-2
CDR3nt: TGTGCCAGCAGTTTGACGGACAGGAGGTATGGCTACACCTTC
CDR3aa: CASSLTDRRYGYTF

v_gene: TRBV7-2
d_gene: NA
abundance: NA
j_gene: TRBJ2-1
CDR3nt: TGTGCCAGCACCACGGGAGTAGCGCTCTCCTACAATGAGCAGTTCTTC
CDR3aa: CASTTGVALSYNEQFF

v_gene: TRBV5-1
d_gene: NA
abundance: NA
j_gene: TRBJ2-6
CDR3nt: TGCGCCAGCGGCCGGGACGAGGGGAATTTTTGGGGGGCCAACGTCCTGACTTTC
CDR3aa: CASGRDEGNFWGANVLTF

v_gene: TRBV28
d_gene: NA
abundance: NA
j_gene: TRBJ2-1
CDR3nt: TGTGCCAGCAGTTTGAACAGCTACAATGAGCAGTTCTTC
CDR3aa: CASSLNSYNEQFF

v_gene: TRBV5-1
d_gene: NA
abundance: NA
j_gene: TRBJ1-2
CDR3nt: TGCGCCAGCAGCTTGGGGGCTACAGCGCACTATGGCTACACCTTC
CDR3aa: CASSLGATAHYGYTF

v_gene: TRBV4-2
d_gene: TRBD1
abundance: NA
j_gene: TRBJ2-3
CDR3nt: TGTGCCAGCAGCCCAAGGCGACAGGGACGTGTCCCAGATACGCAGTATTTT
CDR3aa: CASSPRRQGRVPDTQYF

v_gene: TRBV5-1
d_gene: TRBD2
abundance: once
j_gene: TRBJ2-1
CDR3nt: TGCGCCAGCACGCTCGATAGCGGGACCTACAATGAGCAGTTCTTC
CDR3aa: CASTLDSGTYNEQFF

v_gene: TRBV5-1
d_gene: NA
abundance: NA
j_gene: TRBJ2-3
CDR3nt: TGCGCCAGCAGCCCGGAGGGTGATACGCAGTATTTT
CDR3aa: CASSPEGDTQYF

v_gene: TRBV7-9
d_gene: NA
abundance: NA
j_gene: TRBJ2-5
CDR3nt: TGTGCCAGCAGACCCCCTCTAGCGTTCGGGGAGACCCAGTACTTC
CDR3aa: CASRPPLAFGETQYF

v_gene: TRBV19
d_gene: TRBD1
abundance: few
j_gene: TRBJ2-5
CDR3nt: TGTGCCAGTAGTAGGGACAGGGGTGAGACCCAGTACTTC
CDR3aa: CASSRDRGETQYF